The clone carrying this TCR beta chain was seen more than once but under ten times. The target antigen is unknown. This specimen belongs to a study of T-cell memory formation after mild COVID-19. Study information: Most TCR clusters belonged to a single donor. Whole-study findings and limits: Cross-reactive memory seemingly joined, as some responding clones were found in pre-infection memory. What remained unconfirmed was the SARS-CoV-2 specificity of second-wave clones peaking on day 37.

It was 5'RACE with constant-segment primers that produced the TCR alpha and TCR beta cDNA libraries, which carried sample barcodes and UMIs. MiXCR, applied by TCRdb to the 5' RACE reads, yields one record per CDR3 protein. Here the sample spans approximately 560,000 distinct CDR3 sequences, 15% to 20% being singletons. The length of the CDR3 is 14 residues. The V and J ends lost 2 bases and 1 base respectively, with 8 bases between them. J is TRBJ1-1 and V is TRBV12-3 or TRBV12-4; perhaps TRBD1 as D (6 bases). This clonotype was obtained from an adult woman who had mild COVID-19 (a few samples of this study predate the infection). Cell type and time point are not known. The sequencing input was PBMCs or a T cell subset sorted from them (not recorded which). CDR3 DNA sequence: TGTGCCAGCAGTTTACGGACAGAGAACACTGAAGCTTTCTTT. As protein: CASSLRTENTEAFF.